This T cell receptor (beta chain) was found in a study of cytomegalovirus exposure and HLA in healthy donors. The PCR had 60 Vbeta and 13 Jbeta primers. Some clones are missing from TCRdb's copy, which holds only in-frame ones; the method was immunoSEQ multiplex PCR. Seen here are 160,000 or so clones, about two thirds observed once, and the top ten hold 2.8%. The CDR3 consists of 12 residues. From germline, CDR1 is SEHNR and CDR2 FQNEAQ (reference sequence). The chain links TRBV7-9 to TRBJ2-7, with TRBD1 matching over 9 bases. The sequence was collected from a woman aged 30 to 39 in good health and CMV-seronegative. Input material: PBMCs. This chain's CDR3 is CATGTGNYEQYF. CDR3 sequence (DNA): TGTGCTACCGGGACAGGGAATTACGAGCAGTACTTC.